This T cell receptor (beta chain) was captured in a study of cytomegalovirus exposure and HLA in healthy donors. In the PCR, 60 Vbeta and 13 Jbeta primers were used. Using immunoSEQ multiplex PCR, the repertoire was profiled, and TCRdb retains in-frame clones only, with some absent. This table holds about 160,000 clones, roughly 65% found once. In its sample, this clone was seen once. Its antigen is currently unknown. The CDR3 is 15 amino acids. The V and J ends lost 0 bases and 3 bases respectively, with 11 bases between them. Findings of the study overall: Reportedly, cytomegalovirus status was diagnosed with high sensitivity and specificity.

The TCR originated in a man younger than 35 in good health and CMV-seropositive. The sequencing input was PBMCs. The chain couples TRBV23-1 to TRBJ2-5; TRBD2 is a possible D gene (7 bases). TRBV23-1 is an open reading frame, and its role is uncertain. CDR3 DNA sequence: TGCGCCAGCAGTCAATCGACGGGGGGCAAAGAGACCCAGTACTTC. It is translated as CASSQSTGGKETQYF.